This TCR beta chain was documented in a study of cytomegalovirus exposure and HLA in healthy donors. General study findings and limits: Exclusion as indistinguishable affected some V segments, including TRBV6-2 and TRBV6-3.

Note on this clone: Antigen: not known.

With 3 bases clipped from V and 3 bases from J, the junction kept 8 bases outside the gene matches. CDR1 and CDR2 from the germline V gene are SGHRS and YFSETQ. This CDR3 has 16 residues. It was with 60 Vbeta and 13 Jbeta primers that the PCR ran. TCRdb's table, derived via immunoSEQ multiplex PCR, lists solely in-frame clones and lacks some. The table shows about 120,000 clones, with 77% occurring only once. V usage is TRBV5-1 and J usage is TRBJ2-1, with TRBD2 matching 8 bases. The specimen sequenced was PBMCs. This TCR derives from a man in his late teens or twenties in good health and CMV-seropositive. In nucleotides, the CDR3 is TGCGCCAGCAGCTATTGGGTCCGGGAGGGCTACAATGAGCAGTTCTTC. Translated: CASSYWVREGYNEQFF. Full variable domain (missing parts from reference TRBV5-1 and TRBJ2-1): KAGVTQTPRYLIKTRGQQVTLSCSPISGHRSVSWYQQTPGQGLQFLFEYFSETQRNKGNFPGRFSGRQFSNSRSEMNVSTLELGDSALYLCASSYWVREGYNEQFFGPGTRLTVL.